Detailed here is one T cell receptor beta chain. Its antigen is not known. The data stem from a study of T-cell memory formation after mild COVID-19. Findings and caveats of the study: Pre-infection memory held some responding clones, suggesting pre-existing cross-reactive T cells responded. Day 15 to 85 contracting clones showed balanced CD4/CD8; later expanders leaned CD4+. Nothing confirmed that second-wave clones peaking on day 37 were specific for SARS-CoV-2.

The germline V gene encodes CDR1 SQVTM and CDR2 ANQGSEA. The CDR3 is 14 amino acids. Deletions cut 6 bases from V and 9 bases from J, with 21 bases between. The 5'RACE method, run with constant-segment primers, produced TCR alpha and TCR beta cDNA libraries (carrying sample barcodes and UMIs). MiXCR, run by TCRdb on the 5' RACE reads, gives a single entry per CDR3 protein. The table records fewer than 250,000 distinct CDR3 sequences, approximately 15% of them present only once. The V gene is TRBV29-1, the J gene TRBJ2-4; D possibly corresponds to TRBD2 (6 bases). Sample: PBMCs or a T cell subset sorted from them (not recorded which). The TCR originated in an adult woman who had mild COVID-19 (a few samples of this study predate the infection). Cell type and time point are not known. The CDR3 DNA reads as TGCAGCGTAACGCCCACAGTCGCGGAGGGCATTCAGTACTTC. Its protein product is CSVTPTVAEGIQYF.